These 8 T cell receptor beta chains originate from one sample sequenced in a study of blood T cell repertoires in COVID-19. TCRdb's table, derived via immunoSEQ multiplex PCR, lists solely in-frame clones and lacks some. The sample consists of around 150,000 clones, over 80% of them appearing once. The sample taken for sequencing was PBMCs or T cells enriched from blood (not recorded which). The receptors shown here come from a woman aged 55-69 years who had recovered from COVID-19.

Only one count was recorded for this clone. Different DNA sequences within this sample yield the same CDR3. This rearrangement joins TRBV12-3 or TRBV12-4 to TRBJ1-2, with 8 nucleotides matching TRBD1. V was pared by 5 bases and J by 7 bases, with 3 bases of the junction left unmatched. The length of the CDR3 is 12 residues. CDR3 sequence reads: CASSPGGRGYTF. For the CDR3, the DNA is TGTGCCAGCAGTCCAGGGGGCCGTGGCTACACCTTC.

The chain recombines TRBV24-1 with TRBJ2-5; tentatively, D is TRBD2 (7 bases). Germline V gene data show CDR1 as KGHDR and CDR2 as SFDVKD. V shed 0 bases and J shed 3 bases, with 13 bases lying between them. The CDR3 loop spans 16 amino acids. The CDR3 nucleotides read TGTGCCACCAGTGATTTGAGGGGGGGCGTAGAAGAGACCCAGTACTTC. Protein product: CATSDLRGGVEETQYF.

The chain combines TRBV18 with TRBJ2-5; 7 bases fit TRBD1. Germline V gene sequence: CDR1 KGHSH, CDR2 LQKENI. With 4 bases clipped from V and 9 bases from J, the junction kept 11 bases outside the gene matches. CDR3 length: 14 amino acids. The CDR3, as DNA: TGTGCCAGCTCACAGGGGGCCTTAGATGAAGCCCAGTACTTC. It encodes CASSQGALDEAQYF.

V is TRBV11-2 and J is TRBJ2-1; TRBD2 matches 12 bases. This CDR3 is built from 16 residues. CDR1 and CDR2 from the germline V gene are SGHAT and FQNNGV. J gave up 4 bases and V 4 bases, and 5 bases lay outside the gene matches. The CDR3 coding sequence is TGTGCCAGCAGCTCCAGACTAGCGGGAGTATACAATGAGCAGTTCTTC. Translating gives CASSSRLAGVYNEQFF.

The V and J genes are TRBV9 and TRBJ2-1; 8 positions match TRBD2. Germline V gene data show CDR1 as SGDLS and CDR2 as YYNGEE. This CDR3 spans 17 amino acids. V lost 0 bases and J lost 4; bases outside the gene matches: 9. The DNA of the CDR3 is TGTGCCAGCAGCGTAGGCCTTTTGGGCGGGGGGTACAATGAGCAGTTCTTC. It translates to CASSVGLLGGGYNEQFF.

The chain joins TRBV2 to TRBJ1-5, with a tentative D call TRBD1 (6 bases). The CDR3 runs 14 residues. Germline V lookup: CDR1 SNHLY, CDR2 FYNNEI. Deletions cut 7 bases from V and 1 base from J, with 11 bases between. The CDR3 region is CASILDRSNQPQHF. CDR3 coding DNA: TGTGCCAGCATTCTCGACAGGAGCAATCAGCCCCAGCATTTT.

The rearrangement uses TRBV5-1 and TRBJ1-2; TRBD1 aligns across 7 bases. V lost 0 bases and J lost 6; bases outside the gene matches: 5. Germline CDR1 reads SGHRS; CDR2 reads YFSETQ. This CDR3 comprises 14 residues. For the CDR3, the DNA is TGCGCCAGCAGCTTGGCTACAGGGGTGGATGGCTACACCTTC. Protein: CASSLATGVDGYTF.

The genes are TRBV5-4 and TRBJ2-3; D gene ambiguous. The germline gives CDR1 SGHNT, CDR2 YYREEE (reference sequence). This CDR3 spans 13 amino acids. With 10 bases removed from V and 2 bases from J, the gap between germline ends came to 14 bases. The CDR3 sequence: CAGVRQDTDTQYF. DNA for the CDR3: TGTGCCGGAGTTAGGCAAGACACAGATACGCAGTATTTT.